A single sample gave rise to the 8 T cell receptor beta chains below, sequenced in a study of T cells in Graves' hyperthyroidism and ophthalmopathy. Amplification targeted TCR beta CDR3 regions from RNA transcripts. A first-round RT-PCR of the TCR CDR3 used the HTBI primer set. TCRdb processed the multiplex PCR reads anew with MiXCR; each CDR3 protein has one entry. The repertoire includes fewer than 450,000 distinct CDR3 sequences, about 18% of them detected once, and approximately 35% sits in the top ten. Sequencing used blood. Receptors originate from a woman in her 30s with Graves' hyperthyroidism that later progressed to Graves' ophthalmopathy.

This clonotype was observed a few times. This chain links TRBV29-1 with TRBJ2-7; TRBD1 aligns across 7 bases. CDR1 is SQVTM and CDR2 is ANQGSEA in the germline V gene. The J segment lost 5 bases and the V segment lost 1 base, leaving 8 bases of the junction unmatched. This CDR3 contains 14 residues. The CDR3 DNA is TGCAGCGTTGAAGCGGCAGGGGGTATCAACGAGCAGTACTTC. Protein: CSVEAAGGINEQYF.

As concerns this clonotype: A read error may account for a junction end that differs from germline. This chain connects TRBV5-1 to TRBJ2-3, with 9 nucleotides matching TRBD1. Germline V CDR1 and CDR2: SGHRS, YFSETQ. The CDR3 has 18 residues. The CDR3 DNA reads TGCGTCAGCAGCTTCGTCCCGCGGGGACAGGGAGGTGCAGATACGCAGTATTTT. Its protein product is CVSSFVPRGQGGADTQYF.

This clonotype has just a few counts. V is TRBV6-1 and J is TRBJ2-6; D might be TRBD1 (6 bases). V was cut by 5 bases and J by 0 bases, with 8 bases left in between. The CDR3 sequence is 15 residues long. Per germline, CDR1 MNHNS and CDR2 SASEGT. The CDR3 reads CASSRQDSGANVLTF. In nucleotides, the CDR3 is TGTGCCAGCAGTCGACAGGACTCTGGGGCCAACGTCCTGACTTTC.

This clonotype was counted only a few times. A read error may account for a junction end that differs from germline. The chain links TRBV10-3 to TRBJ1-2; TRBD1 agrees at 8 bases. The germline V gene encodes CDR1 ENHRY and CDR2 SYGVKD. The CDR3 is 16 amino acids. The CDR3, as DNA: TGTGCCATCAGTGTTAAAAAAGGACAGGGACGCTATAGCTACACCTTC. This sequence encodes CAISVKKGQGRYSYTF.

This clonotype was counted many times. The chain recombines TRBV2 with TRBJ1-3; maybe TRBD1 (5 bases). Trimming left V 4 bases short and J 4 bases short, with 14 bases between. The CDR3 extends over 15 amino acids. Germline V CDR1 and CDR2: SNHLY, FYNNEI. The CDR3 spells CASSVSRGTGNTIYF. The CDR3 nucleotides read TGTGCCAGCAGTGTCTCGCGGGGCACAGGAAACACCATATATTTT.

This clonotype has at least ten counts. This sequence joins TRBV2 and TRBJ1-2; possible D gene TRBD1, 6 bases. This CDR3 comprises 15 residues. CDR1 is SNHLY and CDR2 is FYNNEI in the germline V gene. Trimming stripped 5 bases from V and 3 bases from J, with 16 bases between. The CDR3 nucleotides read TGTGCCAGCAGTATAATACAGGGTTCGGACTATGGCTACACCTTC. It translates to CASSIIQGSDYGYTF. The full variable domain, its missing parts supplied by reference TRBV2 and TRBJ1-2, is EPEVTQTPSHQVTQMGQEVILRCVPISNHLYFYWYRQILGQKVEFLVSFYNNEISEKSEIFDDQFSVERPDGSNFTLKIRSTKLEDSAMYFCASSIIQGSDYGYTFGSGTRLTVV.

About this clonotype: With a much larger clone just one base away, this may be a read error. As the CDR3 is not closed by the conserved phenylalanine or tryptophan, this likely results from a read error. The genes are TRBV12-3 or TRBV12-4 and TRBJ1-1; unclear D gene. V was trimmed by 7 bases and J by 0 bases, leaving 12 bases between them. The CDR3 spans 14 residues. In nucleotides, the CDR3 is TGTGCCAGCACTAAGGGTTTCATGAACACTGAAGCTTTCCTT. Protein sequence: CASTKGFMNTEAFL.

At least ten counts were recorded for this clonotype. The chain joins TRBV30 to TRBJ1-1; D not resolved. Trimming shortened V by 5 bases and J by 0 bases, and 7 bases separated the two germline ends. This CDR3 has 12 residues. The germline CDR1 and CDR2 sequences are GTSNPN and SVGIG (reference sequence). CDR3 coding DNA: TGTGCCTGGGGACGTGTGAACACTGAAGCTTTCTTT. It encodes CAWGRVNTEAFF.